Shown below are 17 T cell receptor beta chains from a single sample sequenced in a study of long-term antiretroviral therapy in people with HIV. Survey level was the resolution at which the v3.0 immunoSEQ assay ran. Repertoires were generated with immunoSEQ multiplex PCR, while TCRdb's copy carries only in-frame clones and drops some. The table lists 15,000 to 20,000 clones, roughly 78% of them singletons. The material was unsorted PBMCs, obtained at the start of antiretroviral therapy, before treatment. The receptors originated from a man younger than 35 with HIV.

By share, this clone counts as large. V is TRBV5-4 and J is TRBJ2-5; maybe TRBD2 (6 bases). Trimming pared 5 bases from V and 2 bases from J, leaving 16 bases between. The CDR3 is 15 amino acids. The germline V gene encodes CDR1 SGHNT and CDR2 YYREEE (reference sequence). The CDR3 DNA sequence: TGTGCCAGCAGTGGTACGGGAGCGGCACAAGAGACCCAGTACTTC. Amino acid sequence: CASSGTGAAQETQYF. Full variable domain (remainder filled in from reference TRBV5-4 and TRBJ2-5): ETGVTQSPTHLIKTRGQQVTLRCSSQSGHNTVSWYQQALGQGPQFIFQYYREEENGRGNFPPRFSGLQFPNYSSELNVNALELDDSALYLCASSGTGAAQETQYFGPGTRLLVL.

Here the CDR3 reads CASSGELGSEQFF. As DNA, the CDR3 is TGTGCCAGCAGCGGGGAGTTAGGATCCGAGCAGTTCTTC. The rearrangement links TRBV7-9 to TRBJ2-1, with D perhaps TRBD2 (5 bases). The CDR3 length is 13 residues. V lost 5 bases to trimming and J lost 10 bases, with 15 bases between them. CDR1 is SEHNR, CDR2 FQNEAQ, per germline (reference sequence).

The chain couples TRBV5-6 to TRBJ1-2; D gene ambiguous. V lost 5 bases to trimming and J lost 4 bases, with 18 bases between them. CDR3 length: 15 residues. The germline gives CDR1 SGHDT, CDR2 YYEEEE. In nucleotides, the CDR3 is TGTGCCAGCAGGCTGATTGGGCGTTGCGGCTATGGCTACACCTTC. It specifies CASRLIGRCGYGYTF.

This sequence joins TRBV6-4 and TRBJ2-3, with 7 bases fitting TRBD2. The CDR3 extends over 12 amino acids. CDR1 and CDR2 from the germline V gene are MRHNA and SNTAGT. J gave up 8 bases and V 1 base, and 0 bases lay outside the gene matches. The CDR3 sequence is CASSDLAGTQYF. The CDR3 DNA sequence: TGTGCCAGCAGTGACTTAGCGGGTACGCAGTATTTT.

This chain uses TRBV11-2 with TRBJ1-2; D uncertain. CDR1 SGHAT and CDR2 FQNNGV come from the germline V gene. With 1 base removed from V and 2 bases from J, the gap between germline ends came to 5 bases. There are 13 residues in the CDR3. DNA of the CDR3: TGTGCCAGCAGCTTAGCACGGAACTATGGCTACACCTTC. Translating it yields CASSLARNYGYTF. Looking up the rest from reference TRBV11-2 and TRBJ1-2 gives the full variable domain: EAGVAQSPRYKIIEKRQSVAFWCNPISGHATLYWYQQILGQGPKLLIQFQNNGVVDDSQLPKDRFSAERLKGVDSTLKIQPAKLEDSAVYLCASSLARNYGYTFGSGTRLTVV.

This clone is medium-sized (0.01 to 0.1%). V and J are TRBV4-3 and TRBJ2-2, with a tentative D call TRBD1 (5 bases). Germline values: CDR1 LGHNA, CDR2 YSLEER. Trimming left V 1 base short and J 7 bases short, with 10 bases between. This CDR3 has 14 amino acids. The CDR3 loop reads CASSQGGLNGELFF. The CDR3 bases are TGCGCCAGCAGCCAAGGGGGCTTAAACGGGGAGCTGTTTTTT.

The V call is TRBV7-2, the J call TRBJ2-1; D might be TRBD2 (6 bases). Germline loops: CDR1 SGHTA, CDR2 FQGNSA. The V end was cut by 4 bases, the J end by 0 bases, with 19 bases between. The length of the CDR3 is 18 residues. The CDR3 bases are TGTGCCAGCAGCTCCGGGACTCGATTCTCCAGCTCCTACAATGAGCAGTTCTTC. This gives the protein CASSSGTRFSSSYNEQFF.

In its sample, this clone was seen a few times. The same CDR3 also results from other DNA sequences found in this sample. The V gene is TRBV9, the J gene TRBJ2-3; D not certain. Germline values: CDR1 SGDLS, CDR2 YYNGEE. V was shortened by 6 bases and J by 2 bases, with 13 bases between the two germline ends. This CDR3 contains 14 residues. CDR3 bases: TGTGCCAGCACCTTAGGACGGTCCACAGATACGCAGTATTTT. Its translation is CASTLGRSTDTQYF.

V is TRBV10-2 and J is TRBJ2-3; no reliable D call. Germline CDR1 WSHSY, CDR2 SAAADI. The ends were cut back, 7 bases at V and 5 bases at J, with 16 bases in the middle. This CDR3 is built from 14 residues. CDR3 sequence (DNA): TGCGCCAGCAAACCGAGGCAGGAGAGAGATACGCAGTATTTT. It specifies CASKPRQERDTQYF.

The chain is built from TRBV18 and TRBJ2-3; no clear D gene. The CDR3 spans 11 residues. Germline CDR1 KGHSH, CDR2 LQKENI. Between the trimmed V and J ends, which lost 5 bases and 6 bases, there was a span of 6 bases. CDR3 protein: CASSFKDTQYF. The CDR3 nucleotides are TGTGCCAGCTCATTCAAGGATACGCAGTATTTT.

The chain is built from TRBV4-1 and TRBJ2-3; no firm D call. CDR3 length: 14 residues. V was shortened by 2 bases and J by 0 bases, with 6 bases between the two germline ends. Germline CDR1 and CDR2: MGHRA and YSYEKL. The CDR3 sequence is CASSQQTSTDTQYF. The CDR3, as DNA: TGCGCCAGCAGCCAACAGACTAGCACAGATACGCAGTATTTT.

This chain uses TRBV5-6 with TRBJ1-5; TRBD1 might be the D (6 bases). CDR3 length equals 14 residues. V lost 1 base, J lost 4 bases, and 9 bases lay in between. The germline gives CDR1 SGHDT, CDR2 YYEEEE. CDR3 nucleotide sequence: TGTGCCAGCAGCTTGCTTCAGGGGAATCAGCCCCAGCATTTT. Translated, it gives CASSLLQGNQPQHF.

In this sample, this clone turned up a few times. This CDR3 is CSVEKGDGYYEQYF. For the CDR3, the DNA is TGCAGCGTTGAAAAAGGAGACGGATACTACGAGCAGTACTTC. The genes are TRBV29-1 and TRBJ2-7; D call uncertain. There are 14 residues in the CDR3. Germline CDR1 SQVTM, CDR2 ANQGSEA. V was pared by 2 bases and J by 3 bases, with 14 bases between.

DNA for the CDR3: TGTGCCAGCACAAGAGGGGGTACTCAAGAGACCCAGTACTTC. Translation: CASTRGGTQETQYF. The J gene is TRBJ2-5, the V gene TRBV6-5; tentative D call: TRBD1 (6 bases). Germline V CDR1 and CDR2: MNHEY, SVGAGI. Between the trimmed V and J ends, which lost 7 bases and 2 bases, there was a span of 14 bases. The CDR3 sequence is 14 residues long.

The rearrangement uses TRBV11-2 and TRBJ2-7; possibly TRBD1 for D (5 bases). The germline V gene encodes CDR1 SGHAT and CDR2 FQNNGV. V was shortened by 0 bases and J by 2 bases, with 14 bases between the two germline ends. The CDR3 length is 16 residues. The CDR3 region has the DNA TGTGCCAGCAGCTTAGAAGGTTGGGGCGGAACCTACGAGCAGTACTTC. As protein: CASSLEGWGGTYEQYF.

The chain joins TRBV6-5 to TRBJ2-7, with TRBD1 as a possible D gene (6 bases). The CDR3 runs 13 residues. Trimming shortened V by 6 bases and J by 1 base, and 10 bases separated the two germline ends. Germline assignment: CDR1 MNHEY and CDR2 SVGAGI. The CDR3, as DNA: TGTGCCAGCAGCTTACAGGGTTCCTACGAGCAGTACTTC. Translating it yields CASSLQGSYEQYF.

The chain couples TRBV18 to TRBJ2-7, with 7 bases aligning to TRBD1. Germline CDR1 reads KGHSH; CDR2 reads LQKENI. This CDR3 has 14 residues. Trimming took 5 bases from V and 0 from J; bases not matched to a gene: 4. CDR3 sequence: CASSKGQNSYEQYF. In DNA form, the CDR3 reads TGTGCCAGCTCAAAGGGACAGAACTCCTACGAGCAGTACTTC.